The 30 T cell receptor beta chains presented below share a single source sample, sequenced in a study of T cells in Graves' hyperthyroidism and ophthalmopathy. Template material for amplifying TCR beta CDR3 regions consisted of RNA transcripts. TCR CDR3 underwent first-round RT-PCR with the HTBI primer set. TCRdb reanalysed the multiplex PCR reads using MiXCR and keeps one entry per CDR3 protein. The table shows approximately 620,000 distinct CDR3 sequences, with approximately 16% occurring only once. The sequenced sample was blood. The source is a woman in her thirties or forties with Graves' ophthalmopathy.

This clonotype showed up many times. The V and J genes are TRBV20-1 and TRBJ2-7, with D tentatively TRBD1 (6 bases). Deletions cut 5 bases from V and 0 bases from J, with 14 bases between. Germline loops: CDR1 DFQATT, CDR2 SNEGSKA (reference sequence). The CDR3 spans 14 residues. The CDR3 here is CSADPQGSSYEQYF. In DNA form, the CDR3 reads TGCAGTGCTGACCCCCAGGGGAGCTCCTACGAGCAGTACTTC.

This clonotype was found a few times. CDR3 in DNA: TGCGCCAGCAGCTATAGCGGGACCGCTTACGAGCAGTTCTTC. Residues: CASSYSGTAYEQFF. V is TRBV5-1 and J is TRBJ2-1; 8 bases map to TRBD2. After removal of 3 bases from V and 10 bases from J, the junction contained 9 bases not matched to a gene. The length of the CDR3 is 14 residues. CDR1 SGHRS and CDR2 YFSETQ come from the germline V gene.

This clonotype was detected ten times or more. The chain uses TRBV7-9 and TRBJ2-3; the match to TRBD2 covers 9 bases. Germline CDR1 SEHNR, CDR2 FQNEAQ (reference sequence). Unmatched junction bases numbered 3, after V lost 3 bases and J lost 2 bases. The CDR3 has 15 amino acids. The CDR3 reads CASSFIAGATDTQYF. DNA for the CDR3: TGTGCCAGCAGCTTTATAGCGGGAGCCACAGATACGCAGTATTTT.

V and J are TRBV7-2 and TRBJ1-2; perhaps TRBD1 as D (5 bases). The length of the CDR3 is 14 residues. Germline V gene sequence: CDR1 SGHTA, CDR2 FQGNSA. The V end lost 4 bases, the J end lost 8 bases, and 17 bases lay between the germline ends. CDR3 DNA sequence: TGTGCCAGCAGCTCGCCGGGAGGGACTACAGGCTACACCTTC. Encoded protein: CASSSPGGTTGYTF.

In this sample, this clonotype turned up many times. The genes are TRBV6-2 or TRBV6-3 and TRBJ1-2, with a tentative D call TRBD1 (6 bases). The CDR3 consists of 16 residues. V was shortened by 7 bases and J by 6 bases, with 24 bases between the two germline ends. Germline V lookup: CDR1 MNHEY, CDR2 SVGEGT. The CDR3 nucleotides read TGTGCCAGCACCCCCGGGAGGGGGGGATTTCGGAATGGCTACACCTTC. This sequence encodes CASTPGRGGFRNGYTF.

This clonotype was detected many times. The chain joins TRBV7-8 to TRBJ2-1; tentatively, D is TRBD2 (6 bases). The CDR3 loop spans 15 amino acids. V was pared by 1 base and J by 8 bases, with 15 bases between. The germline CDR1 and CDR2 sequences are SGHVS and FQNEAQ. CDR3 DNA sequence: TGTGCCAGCAGCTTAGTTGCGGGACCCCTTTATGAGCAGTTCTTC. As protein: CASSLVAGPLYEQFF.

This clonotype was seen at least ten times. This rearrangement joins TRBV27 to TRBJ2-7; TRBD1 matches 9 bases. The junction had 7 bases not matched to a gene; V was cut back by 3 bases and J by 4 bases. The CDR3 covers 15 residues. The germline CDR1 and CDR2 sequences are MNHEY and SMNVEV (reference sequence). The CDR3 reads CASSFPGQGLYEQYF. The CDR3 nucleotides read TGTGCCAGCAGTTTTCCAGGACAGGGGTTGTACGAGCAGTACTTC.

Ten or more counts support this clonotype. The chain combines TRBV11-2 with TRBJ1-1, with D maybe TRBD1 (5 bases). Deletions cut 7 bases from V and 2 bases from J, with 17 bases between. Germline V gene data show CDR1 as SGHAT and CDR2 as FQNNGV. The CDR3 spans 15 residues. The chain's CDR3 is CASNFLGGGNTEAFF. The CDR3 coding sequence is TGTGCCAGCAACTTCCTCGGGGGGGGAAACACTGAAGCTTTCTTT.

This clonotype was recorded a few times. This chain links TRBV18 with TRBJ2-7; 8 bases agree with TRBD2. The J segment lost 4 bases and the V segment lost 4 bases, leaving 15 bases of the junction unmatched. CDR1 is KGHSH and CDR2 is LQKENI in the germline V gene. This CDR3 has 17 residues. The CDR3 nucleotides are TGTGCCAGCTCACTAGCCGGGACTAGAGGACTCGGGTACGAGCAGTACTTC. As protein: CASSLAGTRGLGYEQYF.

The chain employs TRBV5-1 and TRBJ2-3, with D maybe TRBD1 (8 bases). Trimming took 4 bases from V and 6 from J, leaving 21 bases between them. Germline CDR1 and CDR2: SGHRS and YFSETQ. The CDR3 is made up of 16 amino acids. CDR3 region: CASSKAGGGGGDTQYF. As DNA, the CDR3 is TGCGCCAGCAGCAAAGCAGGGGGCGGCGGGGGTGATACGCAGTATTTT.

This clonotype has ten or more counts. V gene TRBV18 combines with J gene TRBJ2-7; D is possibly TRBD1 (5 bases). CDR3 length: 13 amino acids. Germline CDR1 KGHSH, CDR2 LQKENI. The ends were cut back, 5 bases at V and 2 bases at J, with 10 bases in the middle. The CDR3: CASSKQDAYEQYF. In DNA, the CDR3 is TGTGCCAGCTCAAAACAGGACGCCTACGAGCAGTACTTC.

This clonotype was detected ten times or more. The rearrangement uses TRBV7-8 and TRBJ1-2; D is uncertain. V shed 5 bases and J shed 14 bases, with 33 bases lying between them. Germline loops: CDR1 SGHVS, CDR2 FQNEAQ. The CDR3 is 17 residues long. The CDR3 loop reads CASSLPGQMGTWIGGTF. CDR3 DNA: TGTGCCAGCAGCCTACCGGGCCAGATGGGCACTTGGATTGGCGGTACCTTC.

This clonotype came up many times. This rearrangement joins TRBV20-1 to TRBJ2-3; 11 bases fit TRBD1. Trimming took 0 bases from V and 4 from J; bases not matched to a gene: 6. The CDR3 covers 16 residues. Germline V gene sequence: CDR1 DFQATT, CDR2 SNEGSKA (reference sequence). The CDR3 here is CSARDWGQGVADTQYF. The CDR3, as DNA: TGCAGTGCTAGAGATTGGGGACAGGGGGTTGCAGATACGCAGTATTTT.

In this sample, this clonotype turned up many times. This sequence joins TRBV12-3 or TRBV12-4 and TRBJ2-1, with D tentatively TRBD2 (5 bases). With 5 bases removed from V and 1 base from J, the gap between germline ends came to 12 bases. This CDR3 has 15 residues. The DNA for the CDR3 is TGTGCCAGCAGTCTCTCAGGAGGTTCCTACAATGAGCAGTTCTTC. It codes for CASSLSGGSYNEQFF.

This clonotype was observed a few times. The rearrangement links TRBV4-1 to TRBJ1-5, with D perhaps matching TRBD1 (5 bases). The V and J ends lost 1 base and 7 bases respectively, with 23 bases between them. The CDR3 is 18 residues long. Per the germline V gene, CDR1 is MGHRA and CDR2 is YSYEKL. The CDR3 DNA follows: TGCGCCAGCAGCCAAGTCTCTGCTCTCTGGGGACCTAGCCAGCCCCAGCATTTT. Translating gives CASSQVSALWGPSQPQHF.

The CDR3 protein is CASSATGGPFNEQFF. The CDR3 DNA sequence: TGTGCCAGTAGTGCCACGGGGGGGCCTTTCAATGAGCAGTTCTTC. This rearrangement joins TRBV19 to TRBJ2-1; TRBD2 matches at 8 bases. Germline assignment: CDR1 LNHDA and CDR2 SQIVND (reference sequence). The J segment lost 6 bases and the V segment lost 5 bases, leaving 9 bases of the junction unmatched. The CDR3 is 15 residues long.

This clonotype was picked up many times. V and J are TRBV12-3 or TRBV12-4 and TRBJ2-1, with D possibly TRBD2 on 7 matching bases. The CDR3 is 14 residues long. Trimming shortened V by 1 base and J by 7 bases, and 11 bases separated the two germline ends. CDR3 loop: CASSLVKGGNEQFF. Written as DNA, the CDR3 is TGTGCCAGCAGTTTAGTTAAGGGGGGGAATGAGCAGTTCTTC.

The sample holds many counts of this clonotype. The rearrangement joins TRBV11-2 to TRBJ2-1; 9 bases line up with TRBD2. CDR3 length: 15 amino acids. J gave up 3 bases and V 5 bases, and 5 bases lay outside the gene matches. Germline assignment: CDR1 SGHAT and CDR2 FQNNGV. DNA of the CDR3: TGTGCCAGCAGCCCCTCTAGCGGGGTCTACAATGAGCAGTTCTTC. This codes for CASSPSSGVYNEQFF.

This clonotype was detected many times. The chain is built from TRBV6-1 and TRBJ2-7; TRBD2 aligns across 7 bases. V was clipped by 6 bases and J by 0 bases; unmatched bases: 5. Germline-derived CDR1 and CDR2 are MNHNS and SASEGT. The CDR3 contains 14 residues. In nucleotides, the CDR3 is TGTGCCAGCAGGACTAGCCTCAGCTCCTACGAGCAGTACTTC. Amino acids: CASRTSLSSYEQYF.

This clonotype has a count of ten or more. V and J are TRBV28 and TRBJ2-3; 12 bases map to TRBD1. J was trimmed by 3 bases and V by 7 bases; bases with no gene match: 11. Germline assignment: CDR1 MDHEN and CDR2 SYDVKM. The length of the CDR3 is 17 residues. The DNA of the CDR3 is TGTGCCAGCAATCCAAGCGGGACAGGGGGCTTGACAGATACGCAGTATTTT. Amino acid sequence: CASNPSGTGGLTDTQYF.

V usage is TRBV7-6 and J usage is TRBJ1-6; 7 bases are a match to TRBD1. From germline, CDR1 is SGHVS and CDR2 FNYEAQ. Trimming took 5 bases from V and 8 from J; bases not matched to a gene: 9. This CDR3 has 15 residues. DNA of the CDR3: TGTGCCAGCAGCCGGAGACAGGGTATGGATTCACCCCTCCACTTT. Amino acid sequence: CASSRRQGMDSPLHF.

There are many counts of this clonotype. The V call is TRBV3-1, the J call TRBJ1-5, with no clear D. The V gene lost 2 bases and the J gene lost 6 bases, with 8 bases spanning the gap. This CDR3 is 13 amino acids long. Per germline, CDR1 LGHDT and CDR2 YNNKEL (reference sequence). The CDR3 protein is CASSQQQTQPQHF. The CDR3 DNA reads as TGTGCCAGCAGCCAACAGCAAACTCAGCCCCAGCATTTT.

This clonotype was recorded at least ten times. The V call is TRBV7-9, the J call TRBJ2-1, with D tentatively TRBD1 or TRBD2 (8 bases each). The V end lost 4 bases, the J end lost 7 bases, and 29 bases lay between the germline ends. The CDR3 totals 19 residues. CDR1 SEHNR and CDR2 FQNEAQ come from the germline V gene (reference sequence). Here the CDR3 DNA reads TGTGCCAGCAGCTCCAAGGCAGGGGGCATACAGCGGGAGACGAATGAGCAGTTCTTC. Translated, it gives CASSSKAGGIQRETNEQFF.

Worth noting for this clonotype: A much larger clone lies a single base off, so this may be a read error. V gene TRBV10-3 combines with J gene TRBJ1-5; D gene unclear. The length of the CDR3 is 17 residues. Germline-derived CDR1 and CDR2 are ENHRY and SYGVKD. The DNA for the CDR3 is TGTGCCATCAGTGAGTCTGTGTCGACGGATAGCAATCAGCGCCAGCATTTT. Its translation is CAISESVSTDSNQRQHF.

As to this clonotype: A single base separates this from a much larger clone, so it may be a read error. This chain links TRBV12-3 or TRBV12-4 with TRBJ1-3; D is undetermined. This CDR3 spans 12 amino acids. The CDR3 is CATSLSGNTICF. In DNA form, the CDR3 reads TGTGCCACCAGCCTCTCTGGAAACACCATATGTTTT.

This chain uses TRBV5-1 with TRBJ2-7; 16 bases line up with TRBD2. J lost 5 bases, V lost 3 bases, and 11 bases had no gene match. Germline CDR1 and CDR2: SGHRS and YFSETQ. This CDR3 is 18 amino acids long. The chain's CDR3 is CASSSIQGLAGGSNEQYF. CDR3 DNA: TGCGCCAGCAGCTCAATACAGGGACTAGCGGGAGGGTCCAACGAGCAGTACTTC.

This clonotype was seen ten or more times. The chain joins TRBV27 to TRBJ1-1; unclear D gene. The V end lost 5 bases, the J end lost 4 bases, and 8 bases lay between the germline ends. The germline V gene has CDR1 MNHEY and CDR2 SMNVEV (reference sequence). This CDR3 comprises 12 residues. CDR3 coding DNA: TGTGCCAGCAGTCGATGGGGCACTGAAGCTTTCTTT. This translates into CASSRWGTEAFF.

This chain joins TRBV5-1 and TRBJ2-1; 10 bases match TRBD2. V lost 3 bases to trimming and J lost 7 bases; unmatched junction nucleotides: 13. Germline V gene sequence: CDR1 SGHRS, CDR2 YFSETQ. The CDR3 loop spans 17 amino acids. The CDR3 DNA reads TGCGCCAGCAGCTCTGTAATGGTAGCGGGGGGCCCTAATGAGCAGTTCTTC. Translated: CASSSVMVAGGPNEQFF.

The chain links TRBV28 to TRBJ2-1, with 7 bases fitting TRBD2. The CDR3 loop spans 14 amino acids. CDR1 MDHEN and CDR2 SYDVKM come from the germline V gene. Trimming took 6 bases from V and 2 from J; bases not matched to a gene: 4. This chain's CDR3 is CASRASGTYNEQFF. The CDR3 bases are TGTGCCAGCAGAGCTAGCGGTACCTACAATGAGCAGTTCTTC.

The rearrangement uses TRBV7-2 and TRBJ2-3; D assignment may be TRBD1 or TRBD2 (5 bases each). Germline CDR1 and CDR2: SGHTA and FQGNSA. The CDR3 is made up of 15 amino acids. Trimming left V 5 bases short and J 5 bases short, with 17 bases between. CDR3 nucleotides: TGTGCCAGCAGCCTTGCTGGGGGAATGTTAGATACGCAGTATTTT. It encodes CASSLAGGMLDTQYF.